This TCR beta chain was profiled in a study of blood T cell repertoires in COVID-19. For the study at large: COVID-19 samples collected from the United States, Italy and Spain covered acute and convalescent phases. In each case, the material was cDNA or gDNA derived from T cells, B-cell-depleted T cells, or PBMCs.

Original processing notes: How many nucleated cells were present was estimated from reference gene primer amplification. Produced via immunoSEQ multiplex PCR; TCRdb's table is partial and in-frame only. V and J calls and clone size are given by that table; D and trimming were obtained from the DNA. The data contain approximately 260,000 clones, approximately 86% of them singletons. This TCR was sampled from a woman older than 75 with active or convalescent COVID-19. Sequenced sample: peripheral blood.

The CDR3, as DNA: TGCGCCAGCAGTGGGTTTCAGCGTTCCACAGATACGCAGTATTTT. It specifies CASSGFQRSTDTQYF. The V and J genes are TRBV10-2 and TRBJ2-3; D gene ambiguous. CDR3 length: 15 residues. Trimming removed 4 bases from V and 2 bases from J, with 13 bases in between. Germline CDR1 is WSHSY and CDR2 is SAAADI.